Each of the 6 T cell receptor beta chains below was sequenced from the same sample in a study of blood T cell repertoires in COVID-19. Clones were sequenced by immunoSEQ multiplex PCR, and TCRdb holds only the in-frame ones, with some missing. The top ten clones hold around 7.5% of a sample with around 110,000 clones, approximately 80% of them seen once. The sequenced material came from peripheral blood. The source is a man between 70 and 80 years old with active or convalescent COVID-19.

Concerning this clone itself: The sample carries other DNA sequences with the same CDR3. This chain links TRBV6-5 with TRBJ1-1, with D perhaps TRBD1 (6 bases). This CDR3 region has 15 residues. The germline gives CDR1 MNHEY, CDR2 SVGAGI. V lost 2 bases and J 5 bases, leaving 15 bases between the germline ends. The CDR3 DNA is TGTGCCAGCAGTTACGGGCGAACAGGGAATACTGAAGCTTTCTTT. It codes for CASSYGRTGNTEAFF.

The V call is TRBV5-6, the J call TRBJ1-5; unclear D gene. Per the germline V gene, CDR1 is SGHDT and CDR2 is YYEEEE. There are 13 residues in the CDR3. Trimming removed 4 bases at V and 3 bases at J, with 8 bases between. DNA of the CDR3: TGTGCCAGCAGCGAACAAGACAATCAGCCCCAGCATTTT. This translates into CASSEQDNQPQHF.

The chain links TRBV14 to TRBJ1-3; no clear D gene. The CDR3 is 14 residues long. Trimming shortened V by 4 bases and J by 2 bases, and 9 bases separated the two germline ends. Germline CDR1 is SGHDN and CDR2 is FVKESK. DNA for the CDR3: TGTGCCAGCAGCCCCTGGAGGGCTGGAAACACCATATATTTT. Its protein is CASSPWRAGNTIYF. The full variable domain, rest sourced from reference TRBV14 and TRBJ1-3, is EAGVTQFPSHSVIEKGQTVTLRCDPISGHDNLYWYRRVMGKEIKFLLHFVKESKQDESGMPNNRFLAERTGGTYSTLKVQPAELEDSGVYFCASSPWRAGNTIYFGEGSWLTVV.

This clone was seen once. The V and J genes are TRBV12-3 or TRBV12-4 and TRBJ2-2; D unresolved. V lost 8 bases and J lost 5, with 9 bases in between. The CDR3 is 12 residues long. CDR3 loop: CASPVETGELFF. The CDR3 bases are TGTGCCAGCCCTGTGGAGACCGGGGAGCTGTTTTTT.

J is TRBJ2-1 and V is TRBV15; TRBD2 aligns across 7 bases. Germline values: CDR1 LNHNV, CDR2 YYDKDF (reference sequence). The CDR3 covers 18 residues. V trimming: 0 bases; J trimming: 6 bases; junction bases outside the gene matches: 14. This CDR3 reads CATSRDGGRALGGNEQFF. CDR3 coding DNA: TGTGCCACCAGCAGAGATGGAGGGAGGGCCCTCGGGGGCAATGAGCAGTTCTTC. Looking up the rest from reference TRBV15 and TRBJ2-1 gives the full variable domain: DAMVIQNPRYQVTQFGKPVTLSCSQTLNHNVMYWYQQKSSQAPKLLFHYYDKDFNNEADTPDNFQSRRPNTSFCFLDIRSPGLGDTAMYLCATSRDGGRALGGNEQFFGPGTRLTVL.

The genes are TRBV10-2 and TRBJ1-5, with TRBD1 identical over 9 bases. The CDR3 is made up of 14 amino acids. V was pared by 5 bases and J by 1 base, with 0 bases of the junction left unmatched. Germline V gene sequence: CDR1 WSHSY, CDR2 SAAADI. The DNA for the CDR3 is TGCGCCAGCAGTACAGGGGGCAGCAATCAGCCCCAGCATTTT. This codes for CASSTGGSNQPQHF.